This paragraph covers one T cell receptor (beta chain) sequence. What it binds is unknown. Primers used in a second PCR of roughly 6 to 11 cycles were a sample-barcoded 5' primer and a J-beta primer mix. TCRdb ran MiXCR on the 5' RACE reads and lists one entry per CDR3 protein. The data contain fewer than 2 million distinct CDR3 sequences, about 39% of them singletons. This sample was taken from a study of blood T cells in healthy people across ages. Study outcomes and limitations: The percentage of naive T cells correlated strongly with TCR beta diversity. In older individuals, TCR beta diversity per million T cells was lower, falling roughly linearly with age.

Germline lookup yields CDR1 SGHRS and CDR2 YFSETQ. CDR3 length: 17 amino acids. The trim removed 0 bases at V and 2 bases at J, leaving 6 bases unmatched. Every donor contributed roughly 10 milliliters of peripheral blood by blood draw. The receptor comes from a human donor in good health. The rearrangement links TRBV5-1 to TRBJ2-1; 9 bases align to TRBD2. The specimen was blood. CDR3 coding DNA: TGCGCCAGCAGCTTGGTAGCGGGGGCCCGAACCTACAATGAGCAGTTCTTC. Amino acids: CASSLVAGARTYNEQFF. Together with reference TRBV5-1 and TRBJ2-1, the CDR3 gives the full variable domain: KAGVTQTPRYLIKTRGQQVTLSCSPISGHRSVSWYQQTPGQGLQFLFEYFSETQRNKGNFPGRFSGRQFSNSRSEMNVSTLELGDSALYLCASSLVAGARTYNEQFFGPGTRLTVL.